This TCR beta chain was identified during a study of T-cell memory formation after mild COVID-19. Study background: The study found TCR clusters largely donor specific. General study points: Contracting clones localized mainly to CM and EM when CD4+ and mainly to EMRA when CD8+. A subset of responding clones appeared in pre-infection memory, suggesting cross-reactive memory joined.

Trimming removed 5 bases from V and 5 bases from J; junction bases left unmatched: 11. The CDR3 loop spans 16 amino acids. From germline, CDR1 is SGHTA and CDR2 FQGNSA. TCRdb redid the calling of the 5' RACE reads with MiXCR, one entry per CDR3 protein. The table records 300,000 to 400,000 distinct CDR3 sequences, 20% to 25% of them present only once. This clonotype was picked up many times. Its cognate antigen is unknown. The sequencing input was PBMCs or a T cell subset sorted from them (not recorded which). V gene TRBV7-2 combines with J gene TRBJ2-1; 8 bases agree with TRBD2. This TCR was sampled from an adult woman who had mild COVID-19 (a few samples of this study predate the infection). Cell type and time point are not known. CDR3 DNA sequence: TGTGCCAGCAGCACAACCGGGACTAGGGGCAACAATGAGCAGTTCTTC. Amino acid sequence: CASSTTGTRGNNEQFF.